This TCR beta chain originates from a study of T-cell reconstitution after alpha-beta-depleted transplantation in children. Study-wide results and limits: It was surviving recipient T cells and thymic progenitors that gave some patients high TCRbeta diversity at day 60. A year had passed since transplant, and T-cell counts and diversity by then came mostly from newly produced T cells. The study reportedly traced alpha-beta T cells about two months after transplant to several hundred expanded graft clones.

This clonotype was found a few times. The antigen is not known. TCRbeta library construction was performed incorporating unique molecular identifiers. TCRdb redid the calling of the PCR reads with MiXCR, one entry per CDR3 protein. The sample yields approximately 99,000 distinct CDR3 sequences, approximately 6.9% seen once. V lost 2 bases and J lost 5, with 16 bases in between. Germline V CDR1 and CDR2: MNHEY, SVGEGT. The CDR3 is made up of 15 amino acids. The receptor comes from a male patient aged 2 to 10 who had a stem cell transplant for acute lymphoblastic leukemia, so the T cells may come from the graft donor. Sequencing was performed on PBMCs, mostly from graft donor cells, taken 360 days after TCRalphabeta/CD19-depleted stem cell transplant. The chain combines TRBV6-2 or TRBV6-3 with TRBJ2-7; weak D call: TRBD1 (6 bases). The CDR3 DNA follows: TGTGCCAGCAGTTACAAAGGGACACTCAACCACGAGCAGTACTTC. Amino acid sequence: CASSYKGTLNHEQYF.